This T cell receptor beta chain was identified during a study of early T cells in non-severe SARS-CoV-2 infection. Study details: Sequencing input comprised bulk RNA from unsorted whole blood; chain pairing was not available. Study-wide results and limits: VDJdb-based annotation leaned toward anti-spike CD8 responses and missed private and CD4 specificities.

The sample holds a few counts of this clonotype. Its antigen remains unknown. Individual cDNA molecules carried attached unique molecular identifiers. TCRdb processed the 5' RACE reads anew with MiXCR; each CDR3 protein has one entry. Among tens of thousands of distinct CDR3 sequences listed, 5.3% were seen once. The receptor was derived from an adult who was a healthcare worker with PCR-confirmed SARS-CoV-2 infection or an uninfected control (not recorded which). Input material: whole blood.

The DNA of the CDR3 is TGTGCCAGCTCACCACCACAGGGGCCGAACACCGGGGAGCTGTTTTTT. The encoded protein is CASSPPQGPNTGELFF. The genes are TRBV18 and TRBJ2-2; the match to TRBD1 covers 7 bases. CDR3 size: 16 residues. Germline V gene sequence: CDR1 KGHSH, CDR2 LQKENI. The V segment lost 0 bases and the J segment 0 bases; nucleotides outside the gene matches: 1.